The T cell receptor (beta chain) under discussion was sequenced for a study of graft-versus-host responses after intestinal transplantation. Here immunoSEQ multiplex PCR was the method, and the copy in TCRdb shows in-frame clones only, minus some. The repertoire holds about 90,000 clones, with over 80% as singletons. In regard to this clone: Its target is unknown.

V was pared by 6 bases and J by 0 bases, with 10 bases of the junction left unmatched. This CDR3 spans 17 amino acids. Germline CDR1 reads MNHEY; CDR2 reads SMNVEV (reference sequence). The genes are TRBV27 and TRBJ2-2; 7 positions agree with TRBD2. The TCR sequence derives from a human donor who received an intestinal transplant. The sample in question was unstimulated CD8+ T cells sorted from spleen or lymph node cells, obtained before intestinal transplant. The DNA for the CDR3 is TGTGCCAGCAGCCCCTTCTTAGCGGGCCCGAACACCGGGGAGCTGTTTTTT. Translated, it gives CASSPFLAGPNTGELFF.